This T cell receptor (beta chain) was captured by sequencing in a study of T cell changes during pregnancy in multiple sclerosis. The protocol was immunoSEQ multiplex PCR, while the TCRdb copy is restricted to in-frame clones and leaves out a portion. The sample holds some 120,000 clones, 92% seen once. This CDR3 has 14 residues. Looked up from germline, CDR1 is SNHLY and CDR2 is FYNNEI. The trim removed 1 base at V and 6 bases at J, leaving 6 bases unmatched. Sequencing was performed on peripheral blood, taken in the third trimester of pregnancy. The sequence came from a female donor with multiple sclerosis, enrolled in a pregnancy study. The chain is built from TRBV2 and TRBJ2-7; 7 positions match TRBD2. The CDR3: CASSEVPGGSEQYF. Written as DNA, the CDR3 is TGTGCCAGCAGTGAAGTGCCGGGAGGTTCCGAGCAGTACTTC.